One sample yielded the 26 T cell receptor beta chains listed below, sequenced in a study of blood T cells in healthy people across ages. The authors ran a second PCR of about 7 to 12 cycles using a sample-barcoded 5' primer and a J-beta primer mix. MiXCR, applied by TCRdb to the 5' RACE reads, yields one record per CDR3 protein. The data contain some 1.7 million distinct CDR3 sequences, 28% of them seen just once; the ten biggest clones take up 7.7%. Material: blood. The source is a young woman in good health.

This rearrangement joins TRBV15 to TRBJ1-2; no clear D gene. Germline V CDR1 and CDR2: LNHNV, YYDKDF (reference sequence). The CDR3 is 14 amino acids. V lost 3 bases to trimming and J lost 0 bases, with 8 bases between them. CDR3 amino acids: CATSSPPTNYGYTF. The CDR3, as DNA: TGTGCCACCAGCAGCCCTCCCACTAACTATGGCTACACCTTC.

This clonotype has more than one count but fewer than ten. The germline gene is not matched at one end of the junction; a read error may be the cause. The chain is built from TRBV20-1 and TRBJ2-3, with 8 bases lining up with TRBD2. Germline CDR1 reads DFQATT; CDR2 reads SNEGSKA (reference sequence). The CDR3 runs to 15 residues. In DNA form, the CDR3 reads TGCAGTGCAACCCAGAGCGGGAGTCGGACAGATACGCGGTATTTT. Translated: CSATQSGSRTDTRYF.

This clonotype has only a few counts. DNA of the CDR3: TGTGCCAGCTCGAGGCACACCGAAGAGACCCAGTACTTC. Protein sequence: CASSRHTEETQYF. This chain connects TRBV7-2 to TRBJ2-5, with D uncertain. The CDR3 runs to 13 residues. V was pared by 8 bases and J by 3 bases, with 13 bases between. CDR1 is SGHTA and CDR2 is FQGNSA in the germline V gene. The whole variable domain, remainder taken from reference TRBV7-2 and TRBJ2-5, is GAGVSQSPSNKVTEKGKDVELRCDPISGHTALYWYRQSLGQGLEFLIYFQGNSAPDKSGLPSDRFSAERTGGSVSTLTIQRTQQEDSAVYLCASSRHTEETQYFGPGTRLLVL.

This chain connects TRBV7-9 to TRBJ2-5; 7 nucleotides match TRBD2. The CDR3 consists of 17 residues. Germline values: CDR1 SEHNR, CDR2 FQNEAQ (reference sequence). V lost 1 base to trimming and J lost 1 base; unmatched junction nucleotides: 9. CDR3 nucleotides: TGTGCCAGCAGCTTAGATTTAATCGCTAGCGGCCAAGAGACCCAGTACTTC. Protein sequence: CASSLDLIASGQETQYF.

This clonotype was counted many times. The chain carries TRBV6-5 and TRBJ2-1, with 10 bases fitting TRBD1. CDR1 and CDR2 from the germline V gene are MNHEY and SVGAGI. The length of the CDR3 is 15 residues. Trimming took 0 bases from V and 6 from J; bases not matched to a gene: 2. CDR3 in amino acids: CASSYSGTGVNEQFF. For the CDR3, the DNA is TGTGCCAGCAGTTACTCCGGGACAGGGGTCAATGAGCAGTTCTTC.

This clonotype was seen many times. The chain employs TRBV20-1 and TRBJ2-7, with 9 bases identical to TRBD1. The CDR3 runs to 14 residues. Germline-derived CDR1 and CDR2 are DFQATT and SNEGSKA (reference sequence). Germline trimming cut 5 bases from V and 0 bases from J; bases unmatched to any gene: 5. The CDR3 reads CSAPRDRVSYEQYF. The DNA for the CDR3 is TGCAGTGCTCCCCGGGACAGGGTCTCCTACGAGCAGTACTTC.

V gene TRBV29-1 combines with J gene TRBJ2-1; 16 bases align to TRBD2. V shed 6 bases, J shed 8 bases, and the junction held 16 bases outside the gene matches. The CDR3 sequence is 18 residues long. Per the germline V gene, CDR1 is SQVTM and CDR2 is ANQGSEA. The DNA for the CDR3 is TGCAGCGTGGGGGGCGGGGGACTAGCGGGAGGGCGTGATGATGAGCAGTTCTTC. This gives the protein CSVGGGGLAGGRDDEQFF.

Many counts were recorded for this clonotype. V and J are TRBV20-1 and TRBJ2-7; 9 positions match TRBD2. The V gene end was trimmed by 0 bases and the J gene end by 3 bases; junction bases not matched to a gene: 3. This CDR3 contains 14 residues. Germline lookup yields CDR1 DFQATT and CDR2 SNEGSKA (reference sequence). The CDR3 loop reads CSAREPAGGYEQYF. The DNA of the CDR3 is TGCAGTGCTAGAGAGCCAGCGGGGGGCTACGAGCAGTACTTC.

The table lists this clonotype with a count of one. The rearrangement uses TRBV20-1 and TRBJ1-1; 10 bases are shared with TRBD1. From germline, CDR1 is DFQATT and CDR2 SNEGSKA (reference sequence). The CDR3 totals 15 residues. J was trimmed by 1 base and V by 1 base; bases with no gene match: 3. CDR3 amino acids: CSARGQGAGNTEAFF. The DNA of the CDR3 is TGCAGTGCTAGAGGACAGGGGGCCGGGAACACTGAAGCTTTCTTT.

The chain couples TRBV28 to TRBJ2-7, with 7 bases identical to TRBD2. CDR3 length: 15 residues. Trimming at V came to 8 bases and at J to 3 bases, leaving 13 bases not matched to a gene. From germline, CDR1 is MDHEN and CDR2 SYDVKM. For the CDR3, the DNA is TGTGCCAGCCTGGGCATGGCGGGGACTAACTACGAGCAGTACTTC. Protein product: CASLGMAGTNYEQYF.

This clonotype was found a few times. The chain combines TRBV7-8 with TRBJ1-2, with D maybe TRBD1 (5 bases). Germline-derived CDR1 and CDR2 are SGHVS and FQNEAQ. The CDR3 is 17 residues long. Trimming took off 4 bases at V and 6 bases at J, with 24 bases between the two ends. The CDR3 DNA is TGTGCCAGCAGCTCGACAACCCTCGCAGGGCTCTGGGATGGCTACACCTTC. Its translation: CASSSTTLAGLWDGYTF.

The CDR3 loop reads CASSYESSAQPQHF. As DNA, the CDR3 is TGTGCCAGCAGCTACGAGTCCTCCGCTCAGCCCCAGCATTTT. V and J are TRBV2 and TRBJ1-5, with D uncertain. The germline CDR1 and CDR2 sequences are SNHLY and FYNNEI. This CDR3 comprises 14 residues. V lost 6 bases and J lost 6, with 15 bases in between.

This clonotype has more than one count but fewer than ten. The rearrangement links TRBV14 to TRBJ2-4, with 11 bases aligning to TRBD1. The CDR3 sequence is 15 residues long. Looked up from germline, CDR1 is SGHDN and CDR2 is FVKESK. The junction had 5 bases not matched to a gene; V was cut back by 2 bases and J by 8 bases. CDR3 residues: CASSQTRDRGDIQYF. The CDR3 DNA follows: TGTGCCAGCAGCCAAACGAGGGACAGGGGGGACATTCAGTACTTC.

This clonotype was seen only a few times. At one of its ends the junction is not consistent with the germline gene, which may arise from a read error. V and J are TRBV11-2 and TRBJ2-3; TRBD2 is a possible D gene (6 bases). From germline, CDR1 is SGHAT and CDR2 FQNNGV. This CDR3 has 14 amino acids. The DNA for the CDR3 is TGTGCCAGCAGCGTTCCCCGCGGGGCAGATGCGCAGTATTTT. Its translation is CASSVPRGADAQYF.

This clonotype was seen more than once but under ten times. The chain recombines TRBV6-5 with TRBJ2-1, with 7 nucleotides matching TRBD2. The J segment lost 2 bases and the V segment lost 4 bases, leaving 8 bases of the junction unmatched. The CDR3 sequence is 16 residues long. The germline V gene encodes CDR1 MNHEY and CDR2 SVGAGI. DNA of the CDR3: TGTGCCAGCAGTTTCTCAGCCGGGACTACCTACAATGAGCAGTTCTTC. It codes for CASSFSAGTTYNEQFF.

This clonotype has at least ten counts. This chain connects TRBV5-1 to TRBJ2-7; D is unclear. V was shortened by 7 bases and J by 5 bases, with 19 bases between the two germline ends. The CDR3 is 14 residues long. Germline lookup yields CDR1 SGHRS and CDR2 YFSETQ. The CDR3 is CASGPVRNSDEQYF. Written as DNA, the CDR3 is TGCGCCAGCGGGCCGGTCCGGAACAGCGACGAGCAGTACTTC.

There are a few counts of this clonotype. This rearrangement joins TRBV7-2 to TRBJ2-4, with 7 bases lining up with TRBD1. Looked up from germline, CDR1 is SGHTA and CDR2 is FQGNSA. V lost 5 bases and J lost 3; bases outside the gene matches: 13. The length of the CDR3 is 17 residues. The CDR3 sequence is CASSPRQGSYRKNIQYF. CDR3 bases: TGTGCCAGCAGCCCCCGACAGGGCTCGTACCGCAAAAACATTCAGTACTTC.

This clonotype was observed a handful of times. The rearrangement links TRBV15 to TRBJ1-4; maybe TRBD1 (6 bases). Trimming removed 2 bases from V and 3 bases from J, with 10 bases in between. The CDR3 runs 15 residues. CDR1 and CDR2 (germline): LNHNV, YYDKDF (reference sequence). The CDR3 nucleotides read TGTGCCACCAGCAGAAGGGGGGAGGCTAATGAAAAACTGTTTTTT. This translates into CATSRRGEANEKLFF. The complete variable domain, with remaining parts taken from reference TRBV15 and TRBJ1-4, reads DAMVIQNPRYQVTQFGKPVTLSCSQTLNHNVMYWYQQKSSQAPKLLFHYYDKDFNNEADTPDNFQSRRPNTSFCFLDIRSPGLGDTAMYLCATSRRGEANEKLFFGSGTQLSVL.

In its sample, this clonotype was seen once. DNA for the CDR3: TGCAGTGCAACTCAACCGGGACTAGCGACTCCTAGCTCCTACAATGAGCAGTTCTTC. Protein sequence: CSATQPGLATPSSYNEQFF. The J gene is TRBJ2-1, the V gene TRBV20-1; TRBD2 aligns across 10 bases. With V trimmed by 6 bases and J by 0 bases, 17 bases remained unmatched. This CDR3 spans 19 amino acids. CDR1 DFQATT and CDR2 SNEGSKA come from the germline V gene (reference sequence).

There are a few counts of this clonotype. The genes are TRBV6-5 and TRBJ2-1, with 11 bases fitting TRBD2. CDR1 and CDR2 from the germline V gene are MNHEY and SVGAGI. The CDR3 extends over 15 amino acids. V lost 8 bases and J lost 7; bases outside the gene matches: 10. As DNA, the CDR3 is TGTGCCAGCGGTCGGGGACTAGCGGCTTCGAATGAGCAGTTCTTC. Protein sequence: CASGRGLAASNEQFF.

In this sample, this clonotype turned up a few times. Here the CDR3 DNA reads TGTGCCACCGGGACTAGCGGGGCAGGCTCCTACAATGAGCAGTTCTTC. This translates into CATGTSGAGSYNEQFF. The chain combines TRBV7-2 with TRBJ2-1; 13 bases are shared with TRBD2. Germline values: CDR1 SGHTA, CDR2 FQGNSA. The CDR3 spans 16 residues. With V trimmed by 10 bases and J by 0 bases, 6 bases remained unmatched.

This CDR3 is CASSLAGESWNEQFF. Written as DNA, the CDR3 is TGTGCCAGCAGCTTAGCGGGAGAGTCTTGGAATGAGCAGTTCTTC. The V and J genes are TRBV7-9 and TRBJ2-1; D might be TRBD2 (5 bases). CDR3 length: 15 residues. The germline gives CDR1 SEHNR, CDR2 FQNEAQ (reference sequence). V gave up 0 bases and J gave up 7 bases, with 13 bases separating them.

This chain joins TRBV12-3 or TRBV12-4 and TRBJ1-1, with D unclear. The V end lost 5 bases, the J end lost 11 bases, and 15 bases lay between the germline ends. This CDR3 region has 12 residues. The CDR3 DNA reads as TGTGCCAGCAGTATGGGCCCCTTCATGGCTTTCTTT. Amino acid sequence: CASSMGPFMAFF.

This chain connects TRBV7-9 to TRBJ2-6, with 9 bases matching TRBD1. The CDR3 has 17 residues. V lost 4 bases and J lost 3; bases outside the gene matches: 7. Germline CDR1 reads SEHNR; CDR2 reads FQNEAQ (reference sequence). This CDR3 reads CASSSGTGRDGANVLTF. The CDR3 bases are TGTGCCAGCAGCTCAGGGACAGGGCGCGATGGGGCCAACGTCCTGACTTTC.

This chain connects TRBV29-1 to TRBJ2-7; 8 bases map to TRBD1. This CDR3 has 12 residues. J was trimmed by 7 bases and V by 7 bases; bases with no gene match: 9. CDR1 is SQVTM, CDR2 ANQGSEA, per germline. The CDR3 DNA reads as TGCAGCGAGCAGGGGGCGCCCAATGAGCAGTACTTC. This codes for CSEQGAPNEQYF.

In its sample, this clonotype was seen a few times. CDR3 in amino acids: CASSLTGDRGLEQYF. CDR3 bases: TGTGCCAGCAGCTTAACCGGGGACAGGGGGCTCGAGCAGTACTTC. The V and J genes are TRBV5-5 and TRBJ2-7; 12 positions match TRBD1. Germline lookup yields CDR1 SGHKS and CDR2 YYEKEE (reference sequence). There are 15 residues in the CDR3. V shed 2 bases, J shed 6 bases, and the junction held 6 bases outside the gene matches.